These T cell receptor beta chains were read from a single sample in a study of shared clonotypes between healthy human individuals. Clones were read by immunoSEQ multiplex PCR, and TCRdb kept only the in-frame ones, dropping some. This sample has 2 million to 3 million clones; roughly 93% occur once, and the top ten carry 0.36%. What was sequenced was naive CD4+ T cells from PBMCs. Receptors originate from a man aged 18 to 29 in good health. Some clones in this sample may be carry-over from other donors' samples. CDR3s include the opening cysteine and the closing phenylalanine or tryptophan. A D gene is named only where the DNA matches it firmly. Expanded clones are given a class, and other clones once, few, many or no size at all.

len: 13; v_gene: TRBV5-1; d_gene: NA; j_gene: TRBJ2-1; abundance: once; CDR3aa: CASSLDSHNEQFF; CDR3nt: TGCGCCAGCAGCTTGGACTCGCACAATGAGCAGTTCTTC
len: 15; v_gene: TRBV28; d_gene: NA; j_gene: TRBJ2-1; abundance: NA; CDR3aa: CASSLQYGSYFEQFF; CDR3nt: TGTGCCAGCAGCCTACAATACGGGAGCTACTTTGAGCAGTTCTTC
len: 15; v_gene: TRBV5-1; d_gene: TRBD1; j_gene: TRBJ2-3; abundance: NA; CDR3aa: CASSAGQVVVDTQYF; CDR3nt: TGCGCCAGCAGCGCGGGACAGGTTGTGGTAGATACGCAGTATTTT
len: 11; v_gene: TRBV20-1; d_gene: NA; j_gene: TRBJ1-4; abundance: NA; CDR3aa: CSAGGREKLFF; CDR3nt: TGCAGTGCTGGGGGGCGGGAAAAACTGTTTTTT
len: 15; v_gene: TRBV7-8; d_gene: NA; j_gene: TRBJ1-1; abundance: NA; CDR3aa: CASSLGRGPNTEAFF; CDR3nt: TGTGCCAGCAGCTTAGGGAGGGGCCCGAACACTGAAGCTTTCTTT
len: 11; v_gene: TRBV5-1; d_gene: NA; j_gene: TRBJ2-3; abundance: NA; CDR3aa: CASTDTDTQYF; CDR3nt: TGCGCCAGCACAGACACAGATACGCAGTATTTT
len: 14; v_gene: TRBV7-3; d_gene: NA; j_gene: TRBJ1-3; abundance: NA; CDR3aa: CASSLDRSGNTIYF; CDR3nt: TGTGCCAGCAGCTTAGACCGTTCTGGAAACACCATATATTTT
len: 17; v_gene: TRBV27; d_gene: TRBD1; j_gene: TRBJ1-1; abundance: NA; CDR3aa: CASSFSHRQGRWTEAFF; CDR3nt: TGTGCCAGCAGTTTCTCCCATCGACAGGGGAGATGGACTGAAGCTTTCTTT
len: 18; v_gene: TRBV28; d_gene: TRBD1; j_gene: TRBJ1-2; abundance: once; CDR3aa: CASSFPPGTGVTPYGYTF; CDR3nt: TGTGCCAGCAGTTTCCCCCCCGGGACAGGTGTCACCCCTTATGGCTACACCTTC
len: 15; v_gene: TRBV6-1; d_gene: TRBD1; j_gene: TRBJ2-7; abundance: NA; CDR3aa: CASSDPGQGAYEQYF; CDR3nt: TGTGCCAGCAGTGACCCAGGACAGGGCGCCTACGAGCAGTACTTC
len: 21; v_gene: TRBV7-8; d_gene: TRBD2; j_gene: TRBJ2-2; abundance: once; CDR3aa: CASSPIYTRTSGSPRTGELFF; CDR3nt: TGTGCCAGCAGCCCAATATACACCCGGACTAGCGGGAGTCCGAGAACCGGGGAGCTGTTTTTT
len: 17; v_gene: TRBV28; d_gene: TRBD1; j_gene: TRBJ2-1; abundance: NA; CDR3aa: CASTESPGTGDYNEQFF; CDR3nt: TGTGCCAGCACCGAGTCCCCCGGGACAGGAGACTACAATGAGCAGTTCTTC
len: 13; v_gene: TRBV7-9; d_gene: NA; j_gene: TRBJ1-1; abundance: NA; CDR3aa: CASSPNRNTEAFF; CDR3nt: TGTGCCAGCAGCCCGAATCGGAACACTGAAGCTTTCTTT
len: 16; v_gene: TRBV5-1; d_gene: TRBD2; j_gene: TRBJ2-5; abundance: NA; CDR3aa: CASSWSSGSGQETQYF; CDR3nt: TGCGCCAGCAGCTGGAGCAGCGGGAGCGGACAAGAGACCCAGTACTTC
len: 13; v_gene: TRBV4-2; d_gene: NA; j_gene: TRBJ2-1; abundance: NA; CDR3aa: CASSQAPAREQFF; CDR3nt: TGTGCCAGCAGCCAAGCTCCGGCCAGGGAGCAGTTCTTC
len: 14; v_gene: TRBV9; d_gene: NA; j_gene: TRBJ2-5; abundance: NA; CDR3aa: CASSVSRYQETQYF; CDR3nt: TGTGCCAGCAGCGTGAGCCGGTACCAAGAGACCCAGTACTTC
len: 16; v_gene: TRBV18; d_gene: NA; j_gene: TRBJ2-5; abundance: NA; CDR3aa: CASSPPRGREQETQYF; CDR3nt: TGTGCCAGCTCACCCCCGAGGGGAAGAGAGCAAGAGACCCAGTACTTC
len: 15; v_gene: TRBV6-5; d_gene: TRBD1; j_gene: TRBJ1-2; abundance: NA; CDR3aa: CASSYSGQGEYGYTF; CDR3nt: TGTGCCAGCAGTTACTCAGGACAGGGTGAATATGGCTACACCTTC
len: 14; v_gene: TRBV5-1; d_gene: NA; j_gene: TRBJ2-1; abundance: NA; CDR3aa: CASSSGGGVNEQFF; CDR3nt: TGCGCCAGCAGCTCAGGGGGAGGGGTCAATGAGCAGTTCTTC
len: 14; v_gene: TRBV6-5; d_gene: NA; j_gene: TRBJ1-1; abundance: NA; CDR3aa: CASSYDARGTEAFF; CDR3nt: TGTGCCAGCAGTTACGATGCTCGGGGTACTGAAGCTTTCTTT
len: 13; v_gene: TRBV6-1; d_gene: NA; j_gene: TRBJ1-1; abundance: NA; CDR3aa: CASSEVATDVATF; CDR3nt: TGTGCCAGCAGTGAAGTCGCGACAGACGTTGCCACCTTT
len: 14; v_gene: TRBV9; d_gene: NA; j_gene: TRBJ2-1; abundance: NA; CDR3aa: CASSPPPRDNEQFF; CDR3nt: TGTGCCAGCAGCCCCCCTCCGAGGGACAATGAGCAGTTCTTC
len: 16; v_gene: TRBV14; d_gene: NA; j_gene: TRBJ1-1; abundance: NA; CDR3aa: CASSREGIGMNTEAFF; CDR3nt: TGTGCCAGCAGTAGGGAAGGGATTGGGATGAACACTGAAGCTTTCTTT
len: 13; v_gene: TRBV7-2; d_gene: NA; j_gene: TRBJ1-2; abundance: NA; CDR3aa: CASSFGGHYGYTF; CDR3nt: TGTGCCAGCAGCTTTGGTGGACACTATGGCTACACCTTC
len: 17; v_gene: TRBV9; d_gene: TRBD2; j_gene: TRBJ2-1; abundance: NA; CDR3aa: CASSVDAGLAAYNEQFF; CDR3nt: TGTGCCAGCAGCGTAGACGCGGGACTAGCGGCCTACAATGAGCAGTTCTTC
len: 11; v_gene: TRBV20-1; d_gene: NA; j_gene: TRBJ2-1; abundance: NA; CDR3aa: CSARPINEQFF; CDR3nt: TGCAGTGCTAGGCCTATCAATGAGCAGTTCTTC
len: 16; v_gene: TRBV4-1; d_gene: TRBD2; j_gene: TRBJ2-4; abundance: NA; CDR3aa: CASSQVVSTGGNIQYF; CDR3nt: TGCGCCAGCAGCCAAGTGGTGTCAACGGGGGGAAACATTCAGTACTTC
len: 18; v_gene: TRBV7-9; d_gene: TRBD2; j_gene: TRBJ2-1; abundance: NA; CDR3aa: CASSQERALAGTYNEQFF; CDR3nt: TGTGCCAGCAGTCAAGAAAGAGCACTAGCGGGAACCTACAATGAGCAGTTCTTC
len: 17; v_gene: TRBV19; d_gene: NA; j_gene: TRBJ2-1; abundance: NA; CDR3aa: CASSIWGIGNPYNEQFF; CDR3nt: TGTGCCAGTAGTATATGGGGTATCGGAAACCCCTACAATGAGCAGTTCTTC
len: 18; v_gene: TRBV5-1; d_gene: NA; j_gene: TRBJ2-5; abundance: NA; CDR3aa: CASSLVEAPGVGEETQYF; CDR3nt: TGCGCCAGCAGCTTGGTAGAGGCACCGGGAGTAGGGGAGGAGACCCAGTACTTC
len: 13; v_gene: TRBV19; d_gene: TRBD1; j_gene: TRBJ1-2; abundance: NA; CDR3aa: CATARQGIYGYTF; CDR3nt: TGTGCCACAGCTCGACAGGGTATCTATGGCTACACCTTC
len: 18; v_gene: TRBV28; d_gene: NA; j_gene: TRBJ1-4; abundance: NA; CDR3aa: CASSFRVFVRATNEKLFF; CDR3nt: TGTGCCAGCAGTTTCCGGGTCTTCGTTCGAGCAACTAATGAAAAACTGTTTTTT
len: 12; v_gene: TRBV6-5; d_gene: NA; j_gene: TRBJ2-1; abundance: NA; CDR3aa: CASRGNYNEQFF; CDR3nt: TGTGCCAGCCGGGGTAATTACAATGAGCAGTTCTTC
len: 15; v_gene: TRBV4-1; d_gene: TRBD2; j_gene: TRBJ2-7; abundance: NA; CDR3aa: CASSHGLAGVYEQYF; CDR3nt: TGCGCCAGCAGCCATGGACTAGCGGGAGTCTACGAGCAGTACTTC
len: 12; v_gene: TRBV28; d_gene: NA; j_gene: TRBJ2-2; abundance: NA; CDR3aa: CASSLWAGELFF; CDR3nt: TGTGCCAGCAGTTTATGGGCCGGGGAGCTGTTTTTT
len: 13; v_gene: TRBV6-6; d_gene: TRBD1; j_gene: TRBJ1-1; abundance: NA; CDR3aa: CASSWGTVQGAFF; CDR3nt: TGTGCCAGCAGTTGGGGGACAGTGCAGGGAGCTTTCTTT
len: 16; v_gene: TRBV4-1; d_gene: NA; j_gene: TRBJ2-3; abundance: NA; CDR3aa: CASSRQGRAITDTQYF; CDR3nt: TGCGCCAGCAGCCGGCAGGGACGAGCAATCACAGATACGCAGTATTTT
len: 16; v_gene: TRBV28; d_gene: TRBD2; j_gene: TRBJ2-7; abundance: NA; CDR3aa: CASRGLAGGPIYEQYF; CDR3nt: TGTGCCAGCAGGGGACTAGCGGGAGGGCCGATCTACGAGCAGTACTTC
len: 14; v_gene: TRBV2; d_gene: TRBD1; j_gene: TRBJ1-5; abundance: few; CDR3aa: CASRTGGVYQPQHF; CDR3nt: TGTGCCAGCAGGACAGGGGGGGTTTATCAGCCCCAGCATTTT
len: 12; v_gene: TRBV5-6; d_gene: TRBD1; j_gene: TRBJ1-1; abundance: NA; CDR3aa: CASTPRQGAAFF; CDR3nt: TGTGCCAGCACCCCGCGACAGGGGGCAGCTTTCTTT
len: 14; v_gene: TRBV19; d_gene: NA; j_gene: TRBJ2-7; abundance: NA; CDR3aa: CASSMWGNSYEQYF; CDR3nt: TGTGCCAGTAGTATGTGGGGAAACTCCTACGAGCAGTACTTC
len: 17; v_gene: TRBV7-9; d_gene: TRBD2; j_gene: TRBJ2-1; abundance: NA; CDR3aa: CASSLPGRAISYNEQFF; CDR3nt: TGTGCCAGCAGCTTACCCGGGAGGGCCATTTCCTACAATGAGCAGTTCTTC
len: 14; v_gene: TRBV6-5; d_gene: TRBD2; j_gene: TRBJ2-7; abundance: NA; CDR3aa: CASRAGLADYEQYF; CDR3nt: TGTGCCAGCAGGGCGGGACTAGCGGACTACGAGCAGTACTTC
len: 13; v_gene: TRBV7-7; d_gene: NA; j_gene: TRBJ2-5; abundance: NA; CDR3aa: CASSLALVETQYF; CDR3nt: TGTGCCAGCAGCTTAGCTTTGGTTGAGACCCAGTACTTC
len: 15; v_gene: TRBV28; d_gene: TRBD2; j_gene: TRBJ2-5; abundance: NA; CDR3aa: CASRPSGRGEETQYF; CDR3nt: TGTGCCAGCAGGCCTAGCGGGAGGGGAGAAGAGACCCAGTACTTC
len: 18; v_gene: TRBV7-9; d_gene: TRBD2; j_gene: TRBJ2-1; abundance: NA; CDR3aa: CASNQIPGREGPNNEQFF; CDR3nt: TGTGCCAGCAACCAAATCCCCGGGCGGGAGGGGCCCAACAATGAGCAGTTCTTC
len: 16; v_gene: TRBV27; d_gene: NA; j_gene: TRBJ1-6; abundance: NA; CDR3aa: CASSLSPHLPNSPLHF; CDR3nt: TGTGCCAGCAGTTTATCCCCGCATTTACCTAATTCACCCCTCCACTTT
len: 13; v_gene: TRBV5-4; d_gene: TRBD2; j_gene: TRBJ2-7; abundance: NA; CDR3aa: CASSSGGEYEQYF; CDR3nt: TGTGCCAGCAGCTCGGGGGGAGAATACGAGCAGTACTTC
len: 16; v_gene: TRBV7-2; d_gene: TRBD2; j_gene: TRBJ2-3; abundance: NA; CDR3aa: CASSLAPAGNTDTQYF; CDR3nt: TGTGCCAGCAGCTTAGCTCCAGCGGGAAACACAGATACGCAGTATTTT
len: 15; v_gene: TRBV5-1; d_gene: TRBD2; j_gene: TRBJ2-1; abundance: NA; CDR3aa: CASSSLAGGRNEQFF; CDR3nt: TGCGCCAGCAGCTCCTTAGCGGGAGGGAGGAATGAGCAGTTCTTC
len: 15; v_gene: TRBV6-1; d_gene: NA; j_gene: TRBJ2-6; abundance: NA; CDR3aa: CASSEPGDGANVLTF; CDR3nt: TGTGCCAGCAGTGAACCGGGCGACGGGGCCAACGTCCTGACTTTC
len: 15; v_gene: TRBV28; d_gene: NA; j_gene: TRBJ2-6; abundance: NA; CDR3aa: CASSLQGSGANVLTF; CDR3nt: TGTGCCAGCAGTTTACAGGGATCTGGGGCCAACGTCCTGACTTTC